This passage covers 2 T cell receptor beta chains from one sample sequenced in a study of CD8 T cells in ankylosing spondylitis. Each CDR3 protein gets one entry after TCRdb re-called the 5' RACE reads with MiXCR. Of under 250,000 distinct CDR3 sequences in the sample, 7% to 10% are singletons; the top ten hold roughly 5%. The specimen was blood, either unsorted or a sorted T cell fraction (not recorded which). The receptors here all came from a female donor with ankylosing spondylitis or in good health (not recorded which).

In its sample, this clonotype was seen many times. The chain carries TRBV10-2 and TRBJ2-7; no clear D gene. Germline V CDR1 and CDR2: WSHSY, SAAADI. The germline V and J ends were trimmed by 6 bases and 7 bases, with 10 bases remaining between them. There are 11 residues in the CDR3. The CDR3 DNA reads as TGCGCCAGCAGATCTCAACGTGAGCAGTACTTC. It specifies CASRSQREQYF.

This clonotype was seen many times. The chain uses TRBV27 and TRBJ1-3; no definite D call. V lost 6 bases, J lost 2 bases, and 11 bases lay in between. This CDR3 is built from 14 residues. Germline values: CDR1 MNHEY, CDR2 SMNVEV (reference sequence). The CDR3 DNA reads TGTGCCAGCAGCCGCCTGGGCGCTGGAAACACCATATATTTT. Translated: CASSRLGAGNTIYF.